This T cell receptor beta chain was documented in a study of shared clonotypes between healthy human individuals. TCRdb's table, derived via immunoSEQ multiplex PCR, lists solely in-frame clones and lacks some. The sample lists about 470,000 clones, around 75% occurring once. From germline, CDR1 is MDHEN and CDR2 SYDVKM. V was trimmed by 3 bases and J by 4 bases, leaving 7 bases between them. The CDR3 sequence is 12 residues long. The receptor comes from a woman aged 40 to 49 in good health. Some clones in this sample may be carry-over from other donors' samples. The material sequenced was PBMCs. V usage is TRBV28 and J usage is TRBJ2-7; D unresolved. In nucleotides, the CDR3 is TGTGCCAGCAGTTTCCGACCGTACGAGCAGTACTTC. Protein product: CASSFRPYEQYF.